One and the same sample provided the 20 T cell receptor beta chains below, sequenced in a study of blood T cell repertoires in COVID-19. Method: immunoSEQ multiplex PCR; TCRdb's copy keeps in-frame clones and lacks some. The data contain about 15,000 clones, more than 75% of them seen just once; the ten biggest clones take up 33%. The sequenced material came from peripheral blood. The source of these receptors is a human donor in a cohort sampled during active COVID-19.

The V and J genes are TRBV28 and TRBJ1-2, with D tentatively TRBD1 (6 bases). The CDR3 length is 12 residues. V was trimmed by 7 bases and J by 6 bases, leaving 12 bases between them. Germline lookup yields CDR1 MDHEN and CDR2 SYDVKM. CDR3 DNA: TGTGCCAGCACAGGAAGACAGGATGGCTACACCTTC. This gives the protein CASTGRQDGYTF.

This chain joins TRBV27 and TRBJ1-6; perhaps TRBD1 as D (6 bases). Germline lookup yields CDR1 MNHEY and CDR2 SMNVEV (reference sequence). The CDR3 runs 15 residues. Trimming shortened V by 3 bases and J by 11 bases, and 17 bases separated the two germline ends. The CDR3 DNA reads as TGTGCCAGCAGTTTTAGGTCAGGGGATAGGCCACCCCTCCACTTT. Encoded protein: CASSFRSGDRPPLHF.

This clone appeared a few times. The chain uses TRBV5-6 and TRBJ2-1, with a tentative D call TRBD2 (5 bases). Trimming cost V 0 bases and J 10 bases, with 17 bases left between them. Germline CDR1 and CDR2: SGHDT and YYEEEE. CDR3 size: 15 residues. This CDR3 reads CASSLAPSLGGEQFF. CDR3 DNA sequence: TGTGCCAGCAGCTTGGCCCCTAGCCTGGGCGGAGAGCAGTTCTTC.

This clone is a singleton in its sample. V is TRBV27 and J is TRBJ1-3; 8 bases match TRBD1. The CDR3 sequence is 19 residues long. Germline CDR1 and CDR2: MNHEY and SMNVEV (reference sequence). V lost 0 bases, J lost 4 bases, and 14 bases stayed unmatched. The CDR3: CASSLSGRGLYFGGNTIYF. For the CDR3, the DNA is TGTGCCAGCAGTTTATCTGGCAGGGGGCTCTACTTCGGAGGAAACACCATATATTTT.

The rearrangement joins TRBV9 to TRBJ2-1, with 12 bases fitting TRBD1. Trimming removed 0 bases from V and 7 bases from J; junction bases left unmatched: 2. CDR1 is SGDLS, CDR2 YYNGEE, per germline. The CDR3 contains 15 residues. CDR3 region: CASSVEGQGANEQFF. CDR3 nucleotide sequence: TGTGCCAGCAGCGTAGAGGGACAGGGGGCAAATGAGCAGTTCTTC. The complete variable domain, with remaining parts taken from reference TRBV9 and TRBJ2-1, reads DSGVTQTPKHLITATGQRVTLRCSPRSGDLSVYWYQQSLDQGLQFLIQYYNGEERAKGNILERFSAQQFPDLHSELNLSSLELGDSALYFCASSVEGQGANEQFFGPGTRLTVL.

This chain connects TRBV7-2 to TRBJ2-1; 7 bases line up with TRBD2. CDR1 and CDR2 (germline): SGHTA, FQGNSA. V was clipped by 1 base and J by 7 bases; unmatched bases: 7. The length of the CDR3 is 15 residues. In nucleotides, the CDR3 is TGTGCCAGCAGCTTAGAACTAGCGCCGATTAATGAGCAGTTCTTC. This translates into CASSLELAPINEQFF.

V usage is TRBV11-3 and J usage is TRBJ1-6, with TRBD1 as a possible D gene (5 bases). Germline CDR1 reads SGHNT; CDR2 reads YENEEA. Trimming took off 9 bases at V and 4 bases at J, with 16 bases between the two ends. The CDR3 loop spans 15 amino acids. The CDR3, as DNA: TGTGCCAGGACGTTGCGGACACTATATAATTCACCCCTCCACTTT. It yields the protein CARTLRTLYNSPLHF.

The chain is built from TRBV6-4 and TRBJ2-1, with no clear D. This CDR3 comprises 13 residues. From germline, CDR1 is MRHNA and CDR2 SNTAGT. Trimming stripped 3 bases from V and 4 bases from J, with 7 bases between. The CDR3 bases are TGTGCCAGCAGTGAGTGGCCGTACAATGAGCAGTTCTTC. The encoded protein is CASSEWPYNEQFF.

The V and J genes are TRBV3-1 (or the pseudogene TRBV3-2) and TRBJ1-4; no clear D gene. Germline V gene lookup returns CDR1 LGHDT and CDR2 YNNKEL (reference sequence). This CDR3 is built from 12 residues. V was pared by 7 bases and J by 7 bases, with 10 bases between. CDR3 residues: CASTLLGEKLFF. The CDR3, as DNA: TGTGCCAGCACCCTCCTCGGTGAAAAACTGTTTTTT.

The chain has TRBV28 and TRBJ1-5; D unclear. The CDR3 totals 16 residues. The V gene's germline CDR1 is MDHEN and CDR2 SYDVKM. The V end lost 3 bases, the J end lost 0 bases, and 12 bases lay between the germline ends. CDR3 in amino acids: CASSFGTAYSNQPQHF. The CDR3 nucleotides read TGTGCCAGCAGTTTTGGAACAGCCTATAGCAATCAGCCCCAGCATTTT.

This sequence joins TRBV7-2 and TRBJ2-1, with 10 bases identical to TRBD2. CDR1 is SGHTA, CDR2 FQGNSA, per germline. After removal of 3 bases from V and 5 bases from J, the junction contained 4 bases not matched to a gene. The length of the CDR3 is 15 residues. CDR3 sequence: CASSLGLATHNEQFF. CDR3 DNA: TGTGCCAGCAGCTTGGGACTAGCGACCCACAATGAGCAGTTCTTC.

The rearrangement uses TRBV7-3 and TRBJ2-1, with TRBD2 identical over 10 bases. The CDR3 has 16 residues. Germline trimming cut 2 bases from V and 9 bases from J; bases unmatched to any gene: 10. Germline assignment: CDR1 SGHTA and CDR2 FQGTGA. CDR3 in amino acids: CASSLSLAGVGGEQFF. The CDR3 DNA is TGTGCCAGCAGCTTATCGCTAGCGGGAGTGGGGGGTGAGCAGTTCTTC.

This rearrangement joins TRBV28 to TRBJ2-5, with D maybe TRBD2 (6 bases). V was pared by 2 bases and J by 5 bases, with 15 bases between. Germline lookup yields CDR1 MDHEN and CDR2 SYDVKM. This CDR3 is built from 15 residues. CDR3 region: CASSLPTAGTETQYF. In DNA form, the CDR3 reads TGTGCCAGCAGTTTACCTACCGCGGGGACGGAGACCCAGTACTTC.

This chain joins TRBV7-2 and TRBJ2-7, with 11 bases fitting TRBD2. J gave up 4 bases and V 5 bases, and 7 bases lay outside the gene matches. The CDR3 length is 15 residues. Per germline, CDR1 SGHTA and CDR2 FQGNSA. CDR3 in DNA: TGTGCCAGCAGCCCATTCGGGACTAGCGGATACGAGCAGTACTTC. Its protein is CASSPFGTSGYEQYF.

The V gene is TRBV29-1, the J gene TRBJ1-2; a weak D match, TRBD1 (5 bases). Trimming took 3 bases from V and 6 from J, leaving 20 bases between them. This CDR3 comprises 15 residues. Germline V gene sequence: CDR1 SQVTM, CDR2 ANQGSEA. The CDR3 here is CSVDGRASTQDGYTF. CDR3 bases: TGCAGCGTTGATGGCAGGGCGTCAACTCAGGATGGCTACACCTTC.

V gene TRBV6-2 or TRBV6-3 combines with J gene TRBJ1-1; the D is unclear. V lost 0 bases, J lost 3 bases, and 8 bases lay in between. The CDR3 covers 14 residues. CDR1 and CDR2 (germline): MNHEY, SVGEGT. The CDR3 loop reads CASSYSRWDTEAFF. The CDR3 DNA reads TGTGCCAGCAGTTACTCGAGGTGGGACACTGAAGCTTTCTTT.

The gene calls are TRBV11-3 and TRBJ2-1; maybe TRBD2 (5 bases). The CDR3 loop spans 11 amino acids. V was shortened by 2 bases and J by 13 bases, with 9 bases between the two germline ends. Looked up from germline, CDR1 is SGHNT and CDR2 is YENEEA. The CDR3 protein is CASSLLGDQFF. The CDR3 DNA reads as TGTGCCAGCAGCTTACTCGGGGATCAGTTCTTC.

The V gene is TRBV5-1, the J gene TRBJ2-2; the match to TRBD2 covers 8 bases. Germline loops: CDR1 SGHRS, CDR2 YFSETQ. V lost 1 base, J lost 1 base, and 0 bases stayed unmatched. This CDR3 region has 15 residues. As DNA, the CDR3 is TGCGCCAGCAGCTTGACTAGCGGGAACACCGGGGAGCTGTTTTTT. This encodes CASSLTSGNTGELFF.

V usage is TRBV11-3 and J usage is TRBJ1-1; maybe TRBD1 (5 bases). With 4 bases removed from V and 7 bases from J, the gap between germline ends came to 13 bases. CDR1 SGHNT and CDR2 YENEEA come from the germline V gene. The CDR3 extends over 13 amino acids. The CDR3 spells CASSSGRGVEAFF. CDR3 coding DNA: TGTGCCAGCAGCTCCGGGAGGGGCGTTGAAGCTTTCTTT. The full variable domain, rest sourced from reference TRBV11-3 and TRBJ1-1, is EAGVVQSPRYKIIEKKQPVAFWCNPISGHNTLYWYLQNLGQGPELLIRYENEEAVDDSQLPKDRFSAERLKGVDSTLKIQPAELGDSAVYLCASSSGRGVEAFFGQGTRLTVV.

The chain joins TRBV30 to TRBJ1-2; D gene uncertain. The V gene lost 5 bases and the J gene lost 8 bases, with 15 bases spanning the gap. This CDR3 spans 12 amino acids. The germline CDR1 and CDR2 sequences are GTSNPN and SVGIG (reference sequence). The CDR3 region is CAWGWPAGGYTF. DNA of the CDR3: TGTGCCTGGGGTTGGCCCGCCGGGGGCTACACCTTC.